Described below is a single T cell receptor (beta chain) sequence and its context. This sample stems from a study of blood T cell repertoires in COVID-19. Study overall: The United States, Italy and Spain supplied acute and convalescent COVID-19 samples.

Sequenced by immunoSEQ multiplex PCR; TCRdb stores in-frame clones only, minus some. The sample has about 190,000 clones, around three quarters seen once. Germline CDR1 and CDR2: SGHDT and YYEEEE. Between the trimmed V and J ends, which lost 0 bases and 0 bases, there was a span of 4 bases. The CDR3 runs to 14 residues. The chain has TRBV5-6 and TRBJ2-1, with D uncertain. The sample taken for sequencing was PBMCs or T cells enriched from blood (not recorded which). The TCR sequence derives from a woman in her fifties or sixties with acute COVID-19. The CDR3 loop is CASSLAVSYNEQFF. CDR3 bases: TGTGCCAGCAGCTTGGCGGTCTCCTACAATGAGCAGTTCTTC.